The sequence of this T cell receptor (beta chain) was determined in a study of CD8+ T cells in alopecia areata (dated by TCRdb to between 2017 and 2018). Regarding the study in general: Skin from C3H/HeJ donors aged roughly 6-13 months with spontaneous alopecia was grafted onto female C3H/HeJ recipients aged roughly 7-11 weeks. In humans, TCRbeta sequencing was performed on scalp tissue and on sorted CD4+ and CD8+ peripheral blood T cells from healthy controls and from patients with patchy or totalis/universalis alopecia areata. Amplification of TCRbeta CDR3 regions was done by immunoSEQ multiplex PCR using 35 Vbeta forward primers and 13 Jbeta reverse primers. RNA was extracted with the PAXgene miRNA kit for fixed scalp, the miRNeasy kit for PBMCs, and the RNeasy kit for mouse skin. To study T cell clonal expansion in alopecia areata, the researchers applied high-throughput TCRbeta sequencing to both the C3H/HeJ mouse model and human patients. Scalp clonality was compared across normal scalp (n=4), patchy alopecia areata scalp (n=8), and alopecia totalis/universalis scalp (n=8). Overall study outcomes, separate from this receptor: Compared with normal scalp, lesional scalp had higher clonality and more expanded CD8+ clones, particularly in alopecia totalis/universalis, a pattern that suggests antigenic drive. Scalp TCR repertoire analysis is complicated because resident alphabeta T cells in normal human skin are also sequenced, whereas mouse skin is dominated by gammadelta T cells. Shared TCR sequences between patients were less evident than in mice, which may be partly attributable to HLA diversity in the patient population.

This clone was picked up a small number of times. Its antigen is unknown. This is a murine receptor, so its gene nomenclature and germline sequences are mouse based. Cells from mouse cutaneous lymph nodes were pooled, stained for CD4, CD8alpha, NKG2D, NKG2ACE and other markers, and then sorted on a BD Influx. The protocol used for the library was the immunoSEQ multiplex PCR assay. For TCR sequencing, RNA was extracted from every sample and reverse transcribed into cDNA to serve as template. SuperScript III was used to make first-strand cDNA, primed with a 2:1 mix of oligo-dT and random hexamers. A synthetic immune receptor repertoire was used to assess amplification bias, and residual bias was removed computationally. Sequencing of the libraries was done on Illumina HiSeq using 60 bp reads that spanned the CDR3 and were read from J toward V. Regarding the original processing steps: Raw reads were preprocessed for error removal, and CDR3 was defined according to IMGT conventions as running from the conserved cysteine to phenylalanine. Clonality was calculated as 1 minus Shannon entropy normalized by log2 of the number of productive unique TCRs. Whether each scalp clone was CD4 or CD8 was inferred by checking scalp TCRbeta sequences against the CD4 and CD8 repertoires from sorted blood. TCRdb mirrors the immuneACCESS table, restricted to in-frame sequences. Some clones are absent from its copies; in checked studies, under half trace to an unresolved V gene, and the reason for the others is unknown. That table gives V, J and clone size, and the DNA gave D and trimming. The table records approximately 10,000 clones for this sample, and not one of them appears only once. The ten largest clones take up 19% of the sample.

The source material was CD8+ T cells sorted from a lymph node. This sequence was found in a C3H/HeJ mouse with alopecia areata. Mice belonging to this strain carry MHC haplotype H2-k.

Partial CDR3 DNA: TGTGCCAGCGGTGCCCGGACAGGTAACCAAGAC. This translates into CASGARTGNQD. The whole CDR3 is CASGARTGNQDTQYF. This receptor chain uses TRBV13-2 and TRBJ2-5; TRBD1 fits 7 bases in the junction. The read ends 4 residues before the CDR3 terminus; that terminus is restored from the germline J gene. CDR1 and CDR2, per the germline V gene (reference sequence), are NNHNN and SYGAGS. The CDR3 runs 15 residues from the cysteine to the phenylalanine. Part of the CDR3 DNA is given, 33 bases translated from base 1. V lost 3 bases and J lost 0 bases, and the count of bases not matched to a germline gene is 4.